These T cell receptor beta chains were read from a single sample in a study of T cell changes during pregnancy in multiple sclerosis. Profiled with immunoSEQ multiplex PCR; TCRdb holds only in-frame clones, not every one. Of some 51,000 clones listed, 94% are singletons. Sequenced material: CD8+ T cells from peripheral blood mononuclear cells, taken in the first trimester of pregnancy. The receptors derive from a female donor with multiple sclerosis, enrolled in a pregnancy study. The CDR3 runs from the conserved cysteine through the conserved F or W. D genes are given only for firm matches. Expanded clones are given a class, and other clones once, few, many or no size at all.

j_call | clone_size | d_call | v_call | cdr3_nt | cdr3_aa
TRBJ2-3 | . | TRBD1 | TRBV7-8 | TGTGCCAGCAGCTTAGAGAGGAGCTCCGGGACAGGGGATACGCAGTATTTT | CASSLERSSGTGDTQYF
TRBJ2-1 | . | . | TRBV4-2 | TGTGCCAGCAGCCAAGGAGGAGGGACCTACCCCGCCAACAATGAGCAGTTCTTC | CASSQGGGTYPANNEQFF
TRBJ2-1 | medium-sized | TRBD2 | TRBV27 | TGTGCCAGCAGTCAACGATGGGAGGGCTACAATGAGCAGTTCTTC | CASSQRWEGYNEQFF
TRBJ2-6 | . | TRBD1 | TRBV7-9 | TGTGCCAGCAGCTCCCTCAGGGGGCCTGGGGCCAACGTCCTGACTTTC | CASSSLRGPGANVLTF
TRBJ1-5 | . | TRBD1 | TRBV28 | TGTGCCAGCAGTTTCTGGACAGGGAACAATCAGCCCCAGCATTTT | CASSFWTGNNQPQHF
TRBJ2-7 | . | TRBD1 | TRBV7-2 | TGTGCCAGCAGCATCGATCGGGACAGGGTCTCCTACGAGCAGTACTTC | CASSIDRDRVSYEQYF
TRBJ2-7 | . | TRBD1 | TRBV18 | TGTGCCAGCTCACCGGGGGACAGGGGATTGTACGAGCAGTACTTC | CASSPGDRGLYEQYF
TRBJ1-4 | . | . | TRBV6-6 | TGTGCCAGCAGCGGGGAGGGCCGGGCAACTAATGAAAAACTGTTTTTT | CASSGEGRATNEKLFF
TRBJ1-2 | . | . | TRBV13 | TGTGCCAGCAGCTTAGGGTGGCAGGGTAATGGCTACACCTTC | CASSLGWQGNGYTF
TRBJ1-1 | . | TRBD1 | TRBV7-9 | TGTGCCAGCAGTCGACAGGGGGTGGCGAACACTGAAGCTTTCTTT | CASSRQGVANTEAFF
TRBJ2-5 | . | . | TRBV7-9 | TGTGCCAGCAGCATCAGGACAGCTAAAGAGACCCAGTACTTC | CASSIRTAKETQYF
TRBJ2-1 | . | TRBD2 | TRBV11-2 | TGTGCCAGCAGCATTAGCGGGAAATGGAATGAGCAGTTCTTC | CASSISGKWNEQFF
TRBJ2-1 | . | . | TRBV9 | TGTGCCAGCAGCGTAGAGGGGACCTACAATGAGCAGTTCTTC | CASSVEGTYNEQFF
TRBJ1-4 | . | . | TRBV19 | TGTGCCTCTCGGGGGGCTAGTGAAAAACTGTTTTTT | CASRGASEKLFF
TRBJ2-7 | . | . | TRBV7-9 | TGTGCCAGCAGCTTTGGCGGGTCTCCCGAGCAGTACTTC | CASSFGGSPEQYF
TRBJ1-2 | . | . | TRBV5-6 | TGTGCCAGCAGCCTTAACCGGGGTGGCTACACCTTC | CASSLNRGGYTF
TRBJ2-1 | . | TRBD2 | TRBV7-9 | TGTGCCAGCAGCTTAGGGACTAGCTATTCATTAAATGAGCAGTTCTTC | CASSLGTSYSLNEQFF
TRBJ2-3 | . | TRBD1 | TRBV6-1 | TGTGCCAGCAGCCCTGGGACAGCTTACACAGATACGCAGTATTTT | CASSPGTAYTDTQYF
TRBJ1-1 | few | . | TRBV2 | TGTGCCGAGGGGGACGGGACTGAAGCTTTCTTT | CAEGDGTEAFF
TRBJ1-1 | . | TRBD1 | TRBV4-2 | TGTGCCAGCAGCCAAGCCGTTACAGGGGGAACTGAAGCTTTCTTT | CASSQAVTGGTEAFF
TRBJ2-7 | . | . | TRBV7-9 | TGTGCCAGCAGCTTAGCGGAGTACGAGCAGTACTTC | CASSLAEYEQYF
TRBJ2-2 | . | . | TRBV5-4 | TGTGCCAGTACAGGCCCCACCGGGGAGCTGTTTTTT | CASTGPTGELFF
TRBJ1-3 | once | . | TRBV6-1 | TGTGCCAGCAGTGAAGCTAGGGGTTATGGAAACACCATATATTTT | CASSEARGYGNTIYF
TRBJ2-1 | . | . | TRBV27 | TGTGCCAGCAGTTCCGGGTCGAGCTCCTACAATGAGCAGTTCTTC | CASSSGSSSYNEQFF
TRBJ1-1 | . | TRBD1 | TRBV7-8 | TGTGCCAGCAGCTGGGGACAGGTGAACACTGAAGCTTTCTTT | CASSWGQVNTEAFF
TRBJ2-2 | . | TRBD2 | TRBV10-3 | TGTGCCATCAGTGACAGACTAGCGGGGGGGCATACCGGGGAGCTGTTTTTT | CAISDRLAGGHTGELFF
TRBJ2-7 | once | TRBD1 | TRBV4-1 | TGCGCCAGCAGCTCAGGGGGACGCCCGTTGGAGCAGTACTTC | CASSSGGRPLEQYF
TRBJ1-5 | . | . | TRBV4-1 | TGCGCCAGCAGCCAAGAAAATTCGTACAATCAGCCCCAGCATTTT | CASSQENSYNQPQHF
TRBJ1-1 | . | . | TRBV9 | TGTGCCAGCAGCGTAGGAAGAGGCACTTACACTGAAGCTTTCTTT | CASSVGRGTYTEAFF
TRBJ1-1 | . | . | TRBV19 | TGTGCCAGTAGTATTTGGGGGCCGAACACTGAAGCTTTCTTT | CASSIWGPNTEAFF
TRBJ2-2 | . | TRBD1 | TRBV7-6 | TGTGCCAGCAGCTTATTCGGACAGGGGAATTTCGCCGGGGAGCTGTTTTTT | CASSLFGQGNFAGELFF
TRBJ1-1 | . | . | TRBV28 | TGTGCCAGCAGTCCCACTGGGAGGCGGAACACTGAAGCTTTCTTT | CASSPTGRRNTEAFF
TRBJ2-3 | . | TRBD2 | TRBV4-2 | TGTGCCAGCAGCCAAGTGCGGGGGTCACGCACAGATACGCAGTATTTT | CASSQVRGSRTDTQYF
TRBJ1-1 | . | TRBD1 | TRBV15 | TGTGCCACCACACGGGACAGGGCGTCTGAAGCTTTCTTT | CATTRDRASEAFF
TRBJ2-1 | . | . | TRBV7-8 | TGTGCCAGCAGATCGCCCACAGGGTTCTCCTACAATGAGCAGTTCTTC | CASRSPTGFSYNEQFF
TRBJ2-1 | . | TRBD2 | TRBV9 | TGTGCCAGCAGCGGAAATATAGGCGGGGGGCTCAATGAGCAGTTCTTC | CASSGNIGGGLNEQFF
TRBJ2-3 | once | TRBD1 | TRBV5-4 | TGTGCCAGCAGCTTGGGACAGGGGTTCACAGATACGCAGTATTTT | CASSLGQGFTDTQYF
TRBJ2-6 | once | . | TRBV4-2 | TGTGCCAGCAGTCGCAACAGGGCCCGTTCGGCCAACGTCCTGACTTTC | CASSRNRARSANVLTF
TRBJ2-3 | . | . | TRBV27 | TGTGCCAGCAGCCTTGGGGCGACAGATACGCAGTATTTT | CASSLGATDTQYF
TRBJ2-3 | . | . | TRBV20-1 | TGCAGTGCTCGTAGCGGTGATACGCAGTATTTT | CSARSGDTQYF
TRBJ1-1 | once | . | TRBV7-3 | TGTGCCAGCAGCTTGACAGGTTTGGAGATGGGTTTGGCTTTCTTT | CASSLTGLEMGLAFF
TRBJ2-7 | . | . | TRBV14 | TGTGCCAGCAGCCAGGACAGAATCCAATCGTGGGAGCAGTACTTC | CASSQDRIQSWEQYF
TRBJ2-1 | . | . | TRBV29-1 | TGCAGCGTTGAAGAACAGGGCGGTACCTACAATGAGCAGTTCTTC | CSVEEQGGTYNEQFF
TRBJ2-7 | once | TRBD1 | TRBV29-1 | TGCAGCGTTTGGGGCCTGACCGGGACAGGGGGGTACGAGCAGTACTTC | CSVWGLTGTGGYEQYF
TRBJ1-1 | . | TRBD1 | TRBV9 | TGTGCCAGCAGTGAGACGGACAGGGAAGCTTTCTTT | CASSETDREAFF
TRBJ2-5 | . | TRBD2 | TRBV4-2 | TGTGCCAGCAGCCAAGATCGGGGGGGGCAAGAGACCCAGTACTTC | CASSQDRGGQETQYF
TRBJ2-7 | . | . | TRBV7-2 | TGTGCCAGCAGCCCTAATCTCTACGAGCAGTACTTC | CASSPNLYEQYF
TRBJ2-7 | . | TRBD2 | TRBV19 | TGTGCCAGTAGTATAGCGGGCGGGAGCTCGTACGAGCAGTACTTC | CASSIAGGSSYEQYF
TRBJ2-7 | . | . | TRBV7-9 | TGTGCCAGCAGCTTAGGGTGGGGGGACTCCTACGAGCAGTACTTC | CASSLGWGDSYEQYF
TRBJ1-5 | . | . | TRBV18 | TGTGCCAGCTCACTGCAGACGGGGGAAGCCCAGCATTTT | CASSLQTGEAQHF
TRBJ2-1 | . | TRBD2 | TRBV5-4 | TGTGCCAGCAGCCCCACTAGCGGGGGGGCCCGTGAGCAGTTCTTC | CASSPTSGGAREQFF
TRBJ2-7 | . | . | TRBV7-8 | TGTGCCAGCAGCTACCCGTCTAGGCCCTACGAGCAGTACTTC | CASSYPSRPYEQYF
TRBJ2-7 | . | . | TRBV7-9 | TGTGCCAGCAGCCATCGGGACACACCACCCTACGAGCAGTACTTC | CASSHRDTPPYEQYF
TRBJ2-5 | . | TRBD1 | TRBV7-9 | TGTGCCAGCAGCCAAGGGACAGGTTCGGTGGAGACCCAGTACTTC | CASSQGTGSVETQYF
TRBJ2-5 | . | . | TRBV7-9 | TGTGCCAGCAGCCCCTTAGCAGAGACCCAGTACTTC | CASSPLAETQYF
TRBJ1-2 | once | . | TRBV10-3 | TGTGCCATCACCCGGTTGGCAGGGGATGGCTACACCTTC | CAITRLAGDGYTF
TRBJ1-1 | . | TRBD1 | TRBV28 | TGTGCCAGCAGTTTAGGGGACAGGCTATTGAACACTGAAGCTTTCTTT | CASSLGDRLLNTEAFF